The 5 T cell receptor beta chains given below trace back to one sample, sequenced in a study of T-cell reconstitution after alpha-beta-depleted transplantation in children. Preparation of the TCRbeta library involved a method that used unique molecular identifiers. TCRdb re-derived calls from the PCR reads in MiXCR, one entry per CDR3 protein. The sample includes about 610,000 distinct CDR3 sequences, roughly a tenth of them seen just once. The sample in question was PBMCs from the stem cell graft donor, obtained from the stem cell graft. The receptors shown here come from a human donor who donated a stem cell graft to a child with acute myeloid leukemia.

The chain is built from TRBV3-1 and TRBJ2-7; a possible D gene is TRBD1 (5 bases). Germline CDR1 LGHDT, CDR2 YNNKEL (reference sequence). The CDR3 has 15 residues. The V end lost 1 base, the J end lost 5 bases, and 15 bases lay between the germline ends. CDR3 DNA sequence: TGTGCCAGCAGCCAAGGGGTTCGAGTGGGGCACGAGCAGTACTTC. Its protein product is CASSQGVRVGHEQYF.

CDR3 sequence (DNA): TGTGCCAGCAGCTCGGGGCGCACTTACTACGAGCAGTACTTC. Translation gives CASSSGRTYYEQYF. The genes are TRBV4-2 and TRBJ2-7; D may match TRBD1 or TRBD2 (5 bases each). The length of the CDR3 is 14 residues. Trimming left V 5 bases short and J 3 bases short, with 14 bases between. Looked up from germline, CDR1 is LGHNA and CDR2 is YNFKEQ.

The chain uses TRBV7-2 and TRBJ1-3, with 7 bases fitting TRBD1. From germline, CDR1 is SGHTA and CDR2 FQGNSA. The CDR3 loop spans 16 amino acids. Germline trimming cut 1 base from V and 0 bases from J; bases unmatched to any gene: 3. CDR3 amino acids: CASSLVGQSSGNTIYF. In nucleotides, the CDR3 is TGTGCCAGCAGCTTAGTGGGACAGTCCTCTGGAAACACCATATATTTT. Full variable domain (missing parts from reference TRBV7-2 and TRBJ1-3): GAGVSQSPSNKVTEKGKDVELRCDPISGHTALYWYRQSLGQGLEFLIYFQGNSAPDKSGLPSDRFSAERTGGSVSTLTIQRTQQEDSAVYLCASSLVGQSSGNTIYFGEGSWLTVV.

This clonotype was seen a handful of times. The chain combines TRBV18 with TRBJ2-5; 10 bases line up with TRBD2. J lost 0 bases, V lost 6 bases, and 4 bases had no gene match. This CDR3 contains 15 residues. CDR1 and CDR2 from the germline V gene are KGHSH and LQKENI. This CDR3 reads CASSGTSAYQETQYF. CDR3 nucleotide sequence: TGTGCCAGCTCCGGGACTAGCGCGTACCAAGAGACCCAGTACTTC. Together with reference TRBV18 and TRBJ2-5, the CDR3 gives the full variable domain: NAGVMQNPRHLVRRRGQEARLRCSPMKGHSHVYWYRQLPEEGLKFMVYLQKENIIDESGMPKERFSAEFPKEGPSILRIQQVVRGDSAAYFCASSGTSAYQETQYFGPGTRLLVL.

This clonotype has just a few counts. The rearrangement uses TRBV20-1 and TRBJ1-1; maybe TRBD1 (5 bases). The CDR3 runs to 15 residues. V lost 0 bases, J lost 2 bases, and 13 bases lay in between. CDR1 and CDR2 from the germline V gene are DFQATT and SNEGSKA (reference sequence). The CDR3 region has the DNA TGCAGTGCTAGAGATCGTGGGGCTATTAACACTGAAGCTTTCTTT. Its translation is CSARDRGAINTEAFF.